These 28 T cell receptor beta chains originate from one sample sequenced in a study of T cells in Graves' hyperthyroidism and ophthalmopathy (dated by TCRdb to between 2018 and 2020). Libraries were prepared through multiplex PCR. The run used an Illumina HiSeq 2000. The TCR beta CDR3 regions were amplified from RNA transcripts. The TCR CDR3 was subjected to a first round of RT-PCR using the HTBI primer set and the Qiagen OneStep RT-PCR kit. In-frame beta chains were kept once TCRdb had trimmed the public reads at Q25 with fastp and called clones with MiXCR. Entries that share a CDR3 protein sequence are merged under the most common genes and DNA. This sample holds some 420,000 distinct CDR3 sequences; roughly an eighth were observed only once. The ten biggest clones cover approximately 5.3% of the sample. Source material: blood. These receptors originate from a woman in her late teens or twenties with Graves' hyperthyroidism.

This clonotype was observed many times. The V gene is TRBV20-1, the J gene TRBJ2-3; 9 bases agree with TRBD2. Germline loops: CDR1 DFQATT, CDR2 SNEGSKA (reference sequence). This CDR3 region has 14 residues. V shed 1 base and J 1 base; nucleotides not matched to a gene: 0. CDR3 amino acids: CSARGTSGTDTQYF. Written as DNA, the CDR3 is TGCAGTGCTAGAGGGACTAGCGGCACAGATACGCAGTATTTT.

As to this clonotype: This may be a read error: a much more frequent sequence differs by one nucleotide. The V call is TRBV30, the J call TRBJ1-6; perhaps TRBD1 as D (5 bases). Germline-derived CDR1 and CDR2 are GTSNPN and SVGIG (reference sequence). V was shortened by 1 base and J by 11 bases, with 15 bases between the two germline ends. This CDR3 region has 14 residues. The CDR3 loop is CAWSGATGDPPLHF. CDR3 sequence (DNA): TGTGCCTGGAGTGGGGCCACGGGGGATCCACCCCTCCACTTT.

There are a few counts of this clonotype. The gene calls are TRBV7-6 and TRBJ2-2; 7 bases fit TRBD1. The CDR3 has 15 amino acids. Trimming removed 5 bases from V and 6 bases from J; junction bases left unmatched: 9. Germline values: CDR1 SGHVS, CDR2 FNYEAQ. The CDR3 bases are TGTGCCAGCAGCCTGACAGGGACGAAGGCCGGGGAGCTGTTTTTT. It codes for CASSLTGTKAGELFF.

There are many counts of this clonotype. V is TRBV12-3 or TRBV12-4 and J is TRBJ2-3, with a weak D call TRBD2 (5 bases). V lost 1 base to trimming and J lost 3 bases, with 8 bases between them. The CDR3 spans 14 residues. Written as DNA, the CDR3 is TGTGCCAGCAGTTTAGGTCCGGGAACAGATACGCAGTATTTT. The encoded protein is CASSLGPGTDTQYF.

In this sample, this clonotype turned up many times. Here the CDR3 reads CAWETTSNGKTQYF. Here the CDR3 DNA reads TGTGCCTGGGAAACCACTAGTAACGGAAAGACCCAGTACTTC. J is TRBJ2-5 and V is TRBV30, with D perhaps TRBD2 (5 bases). This CDR3 region has 14 residues. V lost 5 bases to trimming and J lost 6 bases, with 19 bases between them. Germline values: CDR1 GTSNPN, CDR2 SVGIG (reference sequence).

This clonotype was seen ten or more times. The gene calls are TRBV11-2 and TRBJ1-1; the D is unclear. Trimming stripped 7 bases from V and 2 bases from J, with 11 bases between. Germline V gene lookup returns CDR1 SGHAT and CDR2 FQNNGV. This CDR3 region has 13 residues. The CDR3 sequence: CASNKKVNTEAFF. DNA for the CDR3: TGTGCCAGCAACAAAAAAGTAAACACTGAAGCTTTCTTT. Full variable domain (outside the CDR3, taken from reference TRBV11-2 and TRBJ1-1): EAGVAQSPRYKIIEKRQSVAFWCNPISGHATLYWYQQILGQGPKLLIQFQNNGVVDDSQLPKDRFSAERLKGVDSTLKIQPAKLEDSAVYLCASNKKVNTEAFFGQGTRLTVV.

This clonotype was picked up a small number of times. V and J are TRBV11-2 and TRBJ2-7; no reliable D call. Per the germline V gene, CDR1 is SGHAT and CDR2 is FQNNGV. The CDR3 consists of 15 residues. Trimming cost V 0 bases and J 0 bases, with 9 bases left between them. DNA of the CDR3: TGTGCCAGCAGCTTAGATCAGGTCTTCTCCTACGAGCAGTACTTC. Protein product: CASSLDQVFSYEQYF.

This clonotype has only a few counts. The chain has TRBV10-1 and TRBJ2-5; 7 bases line up with TRBD2. The CDR3 totals 15 residues. The junction had 6 bases not matched to a gene; V was cut back by 3 bases and J by 2 bases. Germline CDR1 and CDR2: WNHNN and SYGVQD (reference sequence). The CDR3 loop is CASSDVLAEQETQYF. The CDR3 coding sequence is TGCGCCAGCAGTGATGTCCTAGCGGAGCAAGAGACCCAGTACTTC.

This clonotype has a count of ten or more. The chain combines TRBV7-8 with TRBJ2-3, with D possibly being TRBD2 (5 bases). Germline V gene data show CDR1 as SGHVS and CDR2 as FQNEAQ. CDR3 length equals 15 residues. V was shortened by 3 bases and J by 4 bases, with 14 bases between the two germline ends. The CDR3 spells CASSFPDFNADTQYF. The CDR3 nucleotides read TGTGCCAGCAGCTTCCCGGACTTTAACGCAGATACGCAGTATTTT.

A remark on this clonotype: A much bigger clone sits one base away, suggesting this may be a read error. CDR3 amino acids: CASGLTGGEEKLFF. The DNA of the CDR3 is TGTGCCAGCGGTTTGACAGGGGGCGAAGAAAAACTGTTTTTT. This chain joins TRBV28 and TRBJ1-4; 10 bases map to TRBD1. The germline V gene has CDR1 MDHEN and CDR2 SYDVKM. The CDR3 covers 14 residues.

At least ten counts were recorded for this clonotype. The chain joins TRBV20-1 to TRBJ1-4, with no clear D. The germline V gene has CDR1 DFQATT and CDR2 SNEGSKA (reference sequence). The CDR3 covers 14 residues. V lost 3 bases and J 8 bases, leaving 16 bases between the germline ends. DNA of the CDR3: TGCAGTGCTAGTTTGGGCAGCGCATCCGAAAAACTGTTTTTT. Protein: CSASLGSASEKLFF.

This clonotype showed up many times. This chain joins TRBV12-3 or TRBV12-4 and TRBJ1-4; D call uncertain. V lost 6 bases and J lost 3, with 11 bases in between. The CDR3 totals 14 residues. CDR3 nucleotides: TGTGCCAGCAGACGAAAGGAACCTAATGAAAAACTGTTTTTT. Its protein is CASRRKEPNEKLFF.

There are many counts of this clonotype. J is TRBJ2-7 and V is TRBV30; D is uncertain. Germline CDR1 and CDR2: GTSNPN and SVGIG (reference sequence). The length of the CDR3 is 12 residues. Trimming left V 2 bases short and J 3 bases short, with 8 bases between. The CDR3 loop is CAWSRTSYEQYF. CDR3 sequence (DNA): TGTGCCTGGAGTCGTACAAGCTACGAGCAGTACTTC.

This clonotype was recorded many times. The chain recombines TRBV3-1 with TRBJ1-1, with D hard to call. Between the trimmed V and J ends, which lost 0 bases and 2 bases, there was a span of 7 bases. The CDR3 totals 14 residues. Germline CDR1 and CDR2: LGHDT and YNNKEL (reference sequence). The CDR3 DNA reads TGTGCCAGCAGCCAAGAGACCAGTAACACTGAAGCTTTCTTT. It codes for CASSQETSNTEAFF. Complete variable domain (other parts from reference TRBV3-1 and TRBJ1-1): DTAVSQTPKYLVTQMGNDKSIKCEQNLGHDTMYWYKQDSKKFLKIMFSYNNKELIINETVPNRFSPKSPDKAHLNLHINSLELGDSAVYFCASSQETSNTEAFFGQGTRLTVV.

This clonotype has at least ten counts. The genes are TRBV6-1 and TRBJ2-7, with 8 bases fitting TRBD1. The V and J ends lost 5 bases and 6 bases, in that order; junction bases with no gene match: 6. CDR3 length: 13 amino acids. Germline V gene data show CDR1 as MNHNS and CDR2 as SASEGT. DNA of the CDR3: TGTGCCAGCAGTTGGACAGGGCAGGTCGAGCAGTACTTC. Its translation is CASSWTGQVEQYF.

In its sample, this clonotype was seen many times. The chain is built from TRBV2 and TRBJ2-5, with 8 bases lining up with TRBD1. The CDR3 sequence is 12 residues long. Per the germline V gene, CDR1 is SNHLY and CDR2 is FYNNEI. Unmatched junction bases numbered 3, after V lost 8 bases and J lost 4 bases. Written as DNA, the CDR3 is TGTGCCAGCGACAGGGGTGGAGAGACCCAGTACTTC. Translated: CASDRGGETQYF.

This clonotype occurred many times. V usage is TRBV28 and J usage is TRBJ2-1, with 10 bases identical to TRBD1. The CDR3 covers 21 residues. After removal of 3 bases from V and 1 base from J, the junction contained 18 bases not matched to a gene. The V gene's germline CDR1 is MDHEN and CDR2 SYDVKM. The CDR3 region is CASSFPPTGTGVSSSYNEQFF. In DNA form, the CDR3 reads TGTGCCAGCAGTTTCCCTCCAACCGGGACAGGGGTTAGCAGTTCCTACAATGAGCAGTTCTTC.

This clonotype was detected ten times or more. The gene calls are TRBV20-1 and TRBJ2-1; 10 bases line up with TRBD2. This CDR3 has 17 residues. Per germline, CDR1 DFQATT and CDR2 SNEGSKA (reference sequence). The V and J ends lost 3 bases and 0 bases, in that order; junction bases with no gene match: 8. CDR3 residues: CSARVPSGRISYNEQFF. In DNA, the CDR3 is TGCAGTGCTAGGGTACCTAGCGGGAGAATCTCCTACAATGAGCAGTTCTTC.

The table lists this clonotype with a few counts. The genes are TRBV25-1 and TRBJ2-1; 12 bases agree with TRBD2. V lost 1 base to trimming and J lost 4 bases; unmatched junction nucleotides: 5. This CDR3 has 17 residues. Germline-derived CDR1 and CDR2 are MGHDK and SYGVNS. The CDR3 spells CASSELPGTSGYNEQFF. The CDR3 nucleotides read TGTGCCAGCAGTGAATTGCCCGGGACTAGCGGGTACAATGAGCAGTTCTTC.

This clonotype was counted ten times or more. The chain employs TRBV7-2 and TRBJ1-1; 11 positions agree with TRBD1. V lost 1 base and J lost 7; bases outside the gene matches: 11. Germline loops: CDR1 SGHTA, CDR2 FQGNSA. The CDR3 contains 17 residues. CDR3 sequence: CASSLETGTGGDGEAFF. The CDR3 DNA reads as TGTGCCAGCAGCTTAGAGACCGGGACAGGGGGTGACGGTGAAGCTTTCTTT.

This clonotype was seen repeatedly, ten times or more. The V call is TRBV28, the J call TRBJ2-5; no firm D call. V shed 7 bases and J shed 3 bases, with 9 bases lying between them. The CDR3 is made up of 12 amino acids. CDR1 and CDR2 from the germline V gene are MDHEN and SYDVKM. This CDR3 reads CASKTPEETQYF. For the CDR3, the DNA is TGTGCCAGCAAAACCCCGGAAGAGACCCAGTACTTC.

This clonotype was detected only a few times. This chain joins TRBV11-2 and TRBJ2-6; 7 bases map to TRBD1. The CDR3 is 18 amino acids. CDR1 is SGHAT and CDR2 is FQNNGV in the germline V gene. With 5 bases clipped from V and 0 bases from J, the junction kept 10 bases outside the gene matches. The CDR3 DNA reads TGTGCCAGCAGCCGCTCCGGGACAGTAGTCTCTGGGGCCAACGTCCTGACTTTC. Amino acids: CASSRSGTVVSGANVLTF.

This clonotype has a count of ten or more. The rearrangement links TRBV19 to TRBJ2-1; 14 bases match TRBD2. The CDR3 runs 19 residues. CDR1 LNHDA and CDR2 SQIVND come from the germline V gene (reference sequence). V gave up 4 bases and J gave up 0 bases; unmatched junction bases: 8. As DNA, the CDR3 is TGTGCCAGTAGTACAACGGGACTAGCGGGAGCCATCTCCTACAATGAGCAGTTCTTC. Translation: CASSTTGLAGAISYNEQFF. Full variable domain (remainder filled in from reference TRBV19 and TRBJ2-1): DGGITQSPKYLFRKEGQNVTLSCEQNLNHDAMYWYRQDPGQGLRLIYYSQIVNDFQKGDIAEGYSVSREKKESFPLTVTSAQKNPTAFYLCASSTTGLAGAISYNEQFFGPGTRLTVL.

The rearrangement uses TRBV7-2 and TRBJ2-1; tentatively, D is TRBD1 (6 bases). Germline assignment: CDR1 SGHTA and CDR2 FQGNSA. The CDR3 consists of 15 residues. V was cut by 5 bases and J by 0 bases, with 11 bases left in between. CDR3 nucleotide sequence: TGTGCCAGCAGCGTGACAGGACTCTCCTACAATGAGCAGTTCTTC. Translating it yields CASSVTGLSYNEQFF.

This clonotype was seen more than once but under ten times. J is TRBJ2-7 and V is TRBV6-1, with 15 bases lining up with TRBD2. The trim removed 7 bases at V and 6 bases at J, leaving 4 bases unmatched. Germline V CDR1 and CDR2: MNHNS, SASEGT. The CDR3 contains 14 residues. The CDR3 region is CASTGTSGRSEQYF. DNA of the CDR3: TGTGCCAGCACCGGGACTAGCGGGAGGAGCGAGCAGTACTTC.

The genes are TRBV5-6 and TRBJ1-5; 9 bases align to TRBD1. The CDR3 spans 17 residues. Looked up from germline, CDR1 is SGHDT and CDR2 is YYEEEE. Trimming took 4 bases from V and 4 from J; bases not matched to a gene: 12. The DNA of the CDR3 is TGTGCCAGCAGCCGAACCTCCGGGACAGGGAGAAATCAGCCCCAGCATTTT. Amino acid sequence: CASSRTSGTGRNQPQHF.

V gene TRBV20-1 combines with J gene TRBJ2-7; D may correspond to TRBD1 or TRBD2 (5 bases each). This CDR3 has 15 amino acids. Trimming took off 2 bases at V and 6 bases at J, with 20 bases between the two ends. CDR1 and CDR2 (germline): DFQATT, SNEGSKA (reference sequence). CDR3 sequence: CSARKSGLGDAEQYF. DNA for the CDR3: TGCAGTGCTAGAAAATCAGGACTTGGGGACGCCGAGCAGTACTTC.

This clonotype was recorded many times. V and J are TRBV5-1 and TRBJ2-5, with TRBD1 identical over 9 bases. The CDR3 extends over 16 amino acids. Germline lookup yields CDR1 SGHRS and CDR2 YFSETQ. J gave up 4 bases and V 4 bases, and 11 bases lay outside the gene matches. The CDR3 loop reads CASSLSGTGWRETQYF. Here the CDR3 DNA reads TGCGCCAGCAGCCTATCCGGGACAGGGTGGAGAGAGACCCAGTACTTC.